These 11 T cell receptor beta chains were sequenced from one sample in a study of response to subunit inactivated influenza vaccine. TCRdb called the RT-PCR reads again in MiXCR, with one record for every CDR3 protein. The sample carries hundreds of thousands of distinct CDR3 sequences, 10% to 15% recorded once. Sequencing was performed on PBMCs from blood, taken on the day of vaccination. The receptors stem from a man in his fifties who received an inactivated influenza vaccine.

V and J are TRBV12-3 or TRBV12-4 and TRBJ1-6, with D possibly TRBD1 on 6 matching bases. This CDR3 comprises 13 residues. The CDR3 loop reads CAVGGGGNSPLHF. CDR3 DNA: TGTGCGGTGGGGGGCGGAGGAAATTCACCCCTCCACTTT.

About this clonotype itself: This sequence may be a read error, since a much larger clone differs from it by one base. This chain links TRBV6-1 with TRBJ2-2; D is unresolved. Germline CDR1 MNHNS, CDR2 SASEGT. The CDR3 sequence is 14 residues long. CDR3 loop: CDSRSQTSTGELFF. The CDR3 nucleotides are TGTGACAGCAGATCACAGACCTCCACCGGGGAGCTGTTTTTT.

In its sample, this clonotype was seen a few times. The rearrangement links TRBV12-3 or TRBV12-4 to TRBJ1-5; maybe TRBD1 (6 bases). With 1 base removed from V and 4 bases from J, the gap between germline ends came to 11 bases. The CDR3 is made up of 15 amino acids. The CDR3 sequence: CASSLGGLMNQPQHF. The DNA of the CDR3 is TGTGCCAGCAGTTTAGGGGGGCTAATGAATCAGCCCCAGCATTTT.

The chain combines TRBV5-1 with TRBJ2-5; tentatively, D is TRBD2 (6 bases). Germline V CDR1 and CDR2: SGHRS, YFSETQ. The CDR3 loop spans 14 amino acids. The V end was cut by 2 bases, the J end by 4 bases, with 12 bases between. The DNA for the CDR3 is TGCGCCAGCAGCTTCGCGGGGAAGGGAGAGACCCAGTACTTC. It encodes CASSFAGKGETQYF.

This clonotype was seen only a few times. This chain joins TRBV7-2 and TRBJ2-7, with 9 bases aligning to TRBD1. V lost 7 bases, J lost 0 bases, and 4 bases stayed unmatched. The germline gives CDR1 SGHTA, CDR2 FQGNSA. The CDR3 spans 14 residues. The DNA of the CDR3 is TGTGCCAGCACCAAGGACAGGGGCTCCTACGAGCAGTACTTC. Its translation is CASTKDRGSYEQYF. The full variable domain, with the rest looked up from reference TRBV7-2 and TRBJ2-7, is GAGVSQSPSNKVTEKGKDVELRCDPISGHTALYWYRQSLGQGLEFLIYFQGNSAPDKSGLPSDRFSAERTGGSVSTLTIQRTQQEDSAVYLCASTKDRGSYEQYFGPGTRLTVT.

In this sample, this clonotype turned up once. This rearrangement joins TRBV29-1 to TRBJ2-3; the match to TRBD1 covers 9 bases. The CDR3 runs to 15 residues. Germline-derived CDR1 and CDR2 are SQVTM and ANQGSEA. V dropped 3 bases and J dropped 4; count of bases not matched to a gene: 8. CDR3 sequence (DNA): TGCAGCGTTGACCCCTACAGGGGGCGCCCAGATACGCAGTATTTT. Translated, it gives CSVDPYRGRPDTQYF.

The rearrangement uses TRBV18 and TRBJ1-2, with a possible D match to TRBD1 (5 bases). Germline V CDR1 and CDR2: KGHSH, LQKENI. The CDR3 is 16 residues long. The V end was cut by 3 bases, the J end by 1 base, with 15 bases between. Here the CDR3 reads CASSPPFTGHNYGYTF. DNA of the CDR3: TGTGCCAGCTCACCCCCCTTTACAGGACATAACTATGGCTACACCTTC.

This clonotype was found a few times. CDR3 amino acids: CASSGGTGGNNEQFF. The CDR3 DNA reads TGCGCCAGCAGTGGGGGGACAGGGGGTAACAATGAGCAGTTCTTC. The chain uses TRBV10-1 and TRBJ2-1; 11 nucleotides match TRBD1. CDR3 length: 15 amino acids. The ends lost 4 bases at V and 5 bases at J; junction bases unmatched: 4. Per the germline V gene, CDR1 is WNHNN and CDR2 is SYGVQD (reference sequence).

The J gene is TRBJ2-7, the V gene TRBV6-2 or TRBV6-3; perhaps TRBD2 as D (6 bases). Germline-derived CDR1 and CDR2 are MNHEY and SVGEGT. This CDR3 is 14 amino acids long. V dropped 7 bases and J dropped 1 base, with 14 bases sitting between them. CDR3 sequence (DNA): TGTGCCAGCACCCGACGGGGGATTTCCTACGAGCAGTACTTC. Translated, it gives CASTRRGISYEQYF.

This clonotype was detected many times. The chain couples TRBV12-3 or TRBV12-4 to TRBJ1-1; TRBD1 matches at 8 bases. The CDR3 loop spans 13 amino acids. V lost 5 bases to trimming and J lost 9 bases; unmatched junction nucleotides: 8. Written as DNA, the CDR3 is TGTGCCAGCAGTCAAAACAGGGGGAGACAAGCTTTCTTT. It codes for CASSQNRGRQAFF.

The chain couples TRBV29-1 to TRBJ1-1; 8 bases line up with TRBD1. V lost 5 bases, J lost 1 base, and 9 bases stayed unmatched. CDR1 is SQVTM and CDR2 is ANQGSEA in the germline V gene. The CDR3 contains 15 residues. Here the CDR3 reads CSVYQGAFSNTEAFF. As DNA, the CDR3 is TGCAGCGTTTATCAGGGGGCCTTCTCGAACACTGAAGCTTTCTTT.